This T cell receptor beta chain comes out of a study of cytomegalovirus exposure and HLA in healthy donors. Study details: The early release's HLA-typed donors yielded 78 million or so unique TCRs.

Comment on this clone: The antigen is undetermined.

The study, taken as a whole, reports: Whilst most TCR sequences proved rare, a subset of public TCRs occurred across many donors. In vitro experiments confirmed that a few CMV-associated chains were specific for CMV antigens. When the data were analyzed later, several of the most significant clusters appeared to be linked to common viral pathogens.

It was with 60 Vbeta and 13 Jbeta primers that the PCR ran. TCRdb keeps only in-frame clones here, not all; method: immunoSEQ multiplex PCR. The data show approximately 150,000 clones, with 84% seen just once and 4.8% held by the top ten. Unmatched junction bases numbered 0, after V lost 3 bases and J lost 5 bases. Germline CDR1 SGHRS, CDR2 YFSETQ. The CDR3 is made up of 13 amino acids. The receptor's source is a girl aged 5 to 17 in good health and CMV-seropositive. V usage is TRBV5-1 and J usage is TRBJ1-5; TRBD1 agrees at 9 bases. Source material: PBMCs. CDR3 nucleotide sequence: TGCGCCAGCAGCTGGGACAGGGATCAGCCCCAGCATTTT. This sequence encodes CASSWDRDQPQHF.